The source of this TCR beta chain is a study of regulatory T cells in long-lasting Graves disease. This CDR3 is 12 amino acids long. Germline V gives CDR1 LGHDT, CDR2 YNNKEL (reference sequence). Trimming cost V 6 bases and J 5 bases, with 7 bases left between them. Time point defined: newly diagnosed GD, antithyroid drugs for less than 3 months. PBMCs provided the RNA from which the TCR library was made. Study-wide findings and caveats: Patients with persistent disease showed a bias toward TRBV28, TRBJ1-2 and TRBJ2-5.

This clonotype came up many times. Its matching antigen is unknown. The authors built TCR beta libraries using iRepertoire HTBI primers and Arm-PCR of CDR3 regions. Each CDR3 protein is one row after TCRdb ran MiXCR on the multiplex PCR reads. In the table there are some 410,000 distinct CDR3 sequences, around 15% of which are singletons. A further study also used this sample, focusing on T cells in Graves' hyperthyroidism and ophthalmopathy.

The chain carries TRBV3-1 and TRBJ1-4; D gene unclear. The starting material was peripheral blood mononuclear cells (PBMCs), obtained at new diagnosis, from a patient treated with antithyroid drugs. This TCR was recovered from a woman aged 30 to 39 with Graves disease. The CDR3 sequence: CASSRGNEKLFF. DNA of the CDR3: TGTGCCAGCAGTCGCGGAAATGAAAAACTGTTTTTT.